These 3 T cell receptor beta chains came from one sample sequenced in a study of T cell repertoires in cytomegalovirus infection. In TCRdb, the reads were re-called with MiXCR into one record per CDR3 protein. The sample holds 200,000 to 250,000 distinct CDR3 sequences; approximately 40% are singletons and the top ten take 59%. Their antigens are not known. Source: CD8+ T cells from cultured PBMCs, taken from culture after CMV antigen stimulation. The source is a human donor in good health (CMV status not recorded). Some clones in this sample may be carry-over from other donors' samples.

This chain links TRBV28 with TRBJ2-2; maybe TRBD2 (7 bases). Trimming left V 3 bases short and J 1 base short, with 21 bases between. CDR3 length equals 19 residues. CDR1 is MDHEN and CDR2 is SYDVKM in the germline V gene. In DNA form, the CDR3 reads TGTGCCAGCAGTTTGTCGAAGCGGGGACAACTTTTGAACACCGGGGAGCTGTTTTTT. Its translation is CASSLSKRGQLLNTGELFF.

About this clonotype itself: The junction departs from germline at one end; a sequencing error may be responsible. The gene calls are TRBV28 and TRBJ1-1; D may be TRBD1 (6 bases). Germline values: CDR1 MDHEN, CDR2 SYDVKM. The CDR3 contains 15 residues. CDR3 region: CASRLSGHRRTEAFF. CDR3 coding DNA: TGTGCCAGCAGATTATCGGGACACCGGCGAACTGAAGCTTTCTTT.

This clonotype was detected a few times. This chain uses TRBV7-8 with TRBJ2-1; D possibly corresponds to TRBD2 (6 bases). Germline V gene data show CDR1 as SGHVS and CDR2 as FQNEAQ. The CDR3 is made up of 15 amino acids. The V end lost 3 bases, the J end lost 3 bases, and 12 bases lay between the germline ends. In DNA, the CDR3 is TGTGCCAGCAGCTTTACGGAGGGCTTCTACAATGAGCAGTTCTTC. Protein: CASSFTEGFYNEQFF.